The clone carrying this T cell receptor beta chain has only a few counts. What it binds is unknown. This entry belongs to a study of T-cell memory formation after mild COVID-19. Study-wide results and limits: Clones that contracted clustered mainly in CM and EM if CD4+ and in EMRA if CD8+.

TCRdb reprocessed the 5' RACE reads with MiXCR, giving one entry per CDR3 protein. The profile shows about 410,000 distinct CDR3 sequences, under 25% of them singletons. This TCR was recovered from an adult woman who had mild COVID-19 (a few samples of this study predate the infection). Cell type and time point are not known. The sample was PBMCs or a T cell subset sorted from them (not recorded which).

In DNA form, the CDR3 reads TGTGCCAGCAGCTTTGACAGGGGGATGTACGAGCAGTACTTC. Its translation: CASSFDRGMYEQYF. V usage is TRBV7-6 and J usage is TRBJ2-7; 9 nucleotides align to TRBD1. There are 14 residues in the CDR3. Germline-derived CDR1 and CDR2 are SGHVS and FNYEAQ. V was pared by 3 bases and J by 4 bases, with 4 bases of the junction left unmatched.